Included here is one T cell receptor beta chain sequence, with context. The antigen is unknown. This sample was included in a study of cytomegalovirus exposure and HLA in healthy donors. Study context: In terms of ancestry, the Caucasian-associated cluster contained 80% to 90% of the approximately 400 genotyped donors. Whole-study findings and limits: As a later analysis revealed, most CMV-associated TCR beta chains appeared HLA-restricted. Later analysis identified a missense DCLRE1C variant that was linked to TCR beta V- and J-gene trimming.

Primers included in the PCR were 60 Vbeta and 13 Jbeta primers. Produced via immunoSEQ multiplex PCR; TCRdb's table is partial and in-frame only. The data contain over 150,000 clones, 80% to 85% of them singletons. V lost 0 bases and J lost 7, with 16 bases in between. Germline V gives CDR1 SGHNT, CDR2 YYREEE (reference sequence). The CDR3 has 16 amino acids. Sequencing used PBMCs. The sequence was collected from a man in his fifties or sixties in good health and CMV-seronegative. The V and J genes are TRBV5-4 and TRBJ2-2; weak D call: TRBD2 (6 bases). The CDR3 sequence: CASSLVEGKGVGELFF. CDR3 DNA sequence: TGTGCCAGCAGCTTGGTGGAGGGTAAAGGTGTCGGGGAGCTGTTTTTT.